This T cell receptor (beta chain) was found in a study of identical twins. The study, taken as a whole, reports: Part of the zero-insertion signal could reflect confounding by invariant MAIT and iNKT cells. Models underestimated TCR alpha sharing (out-of-frame) in monozygotic twins.

Germline V gene lookup returns CDR1 MNHEY and CDR2 SMNVEV (reference sequence). This CDR3 has 15 amino acids. V was cut by 7 bases and J by 0 bases, with 15 bases left in between. A single record per CDR3 protein comes from TCRdb applying MiXCR to the 5' RACE reads. The sample includes about 790,000 distinct CDR3 sequences, over 15% of them seen just once. This clonotype was seen only a few times. Its target is not known. These data were likewise used in another study, on T cells expressing NK-cell markers. That study adds: The authors restricted sorting to alpha-beta TCR T cells with an anti-gamma-delta TCR antibody in several experiments. In several donors, dominant clonotypes made up about 28.3-65% of CD3+CD56-NKG2C+ cells.

The chain couples TRBV27 to TRBJ1-1; no definite D call. This receptor was identified in a woman younger than 35 in good health. The sequenced sample was PBMCs. In DNA, the CDR3 is TGTGCCAGCACCCCGGGGAGCAGGATGAACACTGAAGCTTTCTTT. Translated, it gives CASTPGSRMNTEAFF.